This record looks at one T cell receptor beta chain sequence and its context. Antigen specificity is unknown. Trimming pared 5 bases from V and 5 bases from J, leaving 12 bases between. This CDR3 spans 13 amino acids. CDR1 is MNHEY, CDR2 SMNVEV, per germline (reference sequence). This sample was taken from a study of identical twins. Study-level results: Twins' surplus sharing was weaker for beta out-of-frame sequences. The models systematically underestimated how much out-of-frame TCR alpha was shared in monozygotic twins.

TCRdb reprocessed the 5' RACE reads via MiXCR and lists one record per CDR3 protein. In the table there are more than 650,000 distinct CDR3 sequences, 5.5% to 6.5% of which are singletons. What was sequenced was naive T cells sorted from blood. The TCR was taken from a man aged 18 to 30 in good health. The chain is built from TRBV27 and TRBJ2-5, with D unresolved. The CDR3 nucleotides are TGTGCCAGCAGTCGTGAGTTCCCGGAGACCCAGTACTTC. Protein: CASSREFPETQYF.